Following are 14 T cell receptor beta chains from one sample sequenced in a study of T-cell memory formation after mild COVID-19. MiXCR, run by TCRdb on the 5' RACE reads, gives a single entry per CDR3 protein. The table has 500,000 to 650,000 distinct CDR3 sequences, less than 25% seen once. The sample taken for sequencing was PBMCs or a T cell subset sorted from them (not recorded which). The receptor set was obtained from an adult woman who had mild COVID-19 (a few samples of this study predate the infection). Cell type and time point are not known.

This clonotype came up a few times. Here the CDR3 DNA reads TGTGCCAGCAGTTCCTACGACAGGGGGCGGTGGGGCTACACCTTC. Its protein product is CASSSYDRGRWGYTF. The rearrangement joins TRBV7-2 to TRBJ1-2; 10 bases fit TRBD1. The CDR3 is 15 residues long. With 6 bases clipped from V and 8 bases from J, the junction kept 12 bases outside the gene matches. Per germline, CDR1 SGHTA and CDR2 FQGNSA.

CDR3 DNA sequence: TGTGCCAGCAGCCCACAGGGGGCCGCGTACAATGAGCAGTTCTTC. It yields the protein CASSPQGAAYNEQFF. The V and J genes are TRBV6-2 or TRBV6-3 and TRBJ2-1; 9 nucleotides agree with TRBD1. Per germline, CDR1 MNHEY and CDR2 SVGEGT. V was pared by 6 bases and J by 4 bases, with 7 bases of the junction left unmatched. The CDR3 covers 15 residues.

The CDR3 DNA sequence: TGCGCCAGCAGCATGAACGCGGGCCAATCCTACGAGCAGTACTTC. Amino acid sequence: CASSMNAGQSYEQYF. V gene TRBV5-1 combines with J gene TRBJ2-7; D might be TRBD2 (5 bases). Germline values: CDR1 SGHRS, CDR2 YFSETQ. This CDR3 contains 15 residues. V was shortened by 4 bases and J by 1 base, with 15 bases between the two germline ends.

This clonotype appeared a few times. V and J are TRBV12-3 or TRBV12-4 and TRBJ2-7; 7 bases agree with TRBD1. V dropped 5 bases and J dropped 4; count of bases not matched to a gene: 5. The CDR3 has 13 residues. CDR3 bases: TGTGCCAGCAGTCCTGGGGGACAGTACGAGCAGTACTTC. As protein: CASSPGGQYEQYF.

This clonotype was detected only a few times. This chain joins TRBV9 and TRBJ2-7; D tentatively reads TRBD1 or TRBD2 (5 bases each). Germline V gene lookup returns CDR1 SGDLS and CDR2 YYNGEE. Trimming pared 3 bases from V and 10 bases from J, leaving 20 bases between. CDR3 size: 14 residues. The DNA for the CDR3 is TGTGCCAGCAGCGGAGTAGAGAAACCGGGACCACAGTACTTC. Translation: CASSGVEKPGPQYF.

In this sample, this clonotype turned up a few times. This rearrangement joins TRBV9 to TRBJ2-2; D remains ambiguous. Germline assignment: CDR1 SGDLS and CDR2 YYNGEE. CDR3 size: 16 residues. Trimming left V 3 bases short and J 1 base short, with 13 bases between. Here the CDR3 reads CASSGRPTGNTGELFF. The DNA for the CDR3 is TGTGCCAGCAGCGGCCGACCCACGGGGAACACCGGGGAGCTGTTTTTT. Complete variable domain (other parts from reference TRBV9 and TRBJ2-2): DSGVTQTPKHLITATGQRVTLRCSPRSGDLSVYWYQQSLDQGLQFLIQYYNGEERAKGNILERFSAQQFPDLHSELNLSSLELGDSALYFCASSGRPTGNTGELFFGEGSRLTVL.

J is TRBJ2-1 and V is TRBV10-3; D is unclear. The CDR3 totals 15 residues. Germline V CDR1 and CDR2: ENHRY, SYGVKD. Trimming removed 7 bases from V and 0 bases from J, with 13 bases in between. The chain's CDR3 is CAITADQSSYNEQFF. Here the CDR3 DNA reads TGTGCCATCACCGCGGACCAGAGCTCCTACAATGAGCAGTTCTTC.

This rearrangement joins TRBV19 to TRBJ1-1, with a possible D match to TRBD1 (6 bases). The CDR3 totals 13 residues. Germline CDR1 and CDR2: LNHDA and SQIVND (reference sequence). Trimming took off 3 bases at V and 7 bases at J, with 12 bases between the two ends. The CDR3 DNA follows: TGTGCCAGTAGTATGGTTGGGGGACATGAAGCTTTCTTT. Residues: CASSMVGGHEAFF.

The sample holds many counts of this clonotype. The rearrangement uses TRBV5-1 and TRBJ2-5, with 11 bases identical to TRBD2. Germline lookup yields CDR1 SGHRS and CDR2 YFSETQ. The CDR3 is 15 amino acids. V lost 4 bases to trimming and J lost 6 bases; unmatched junction nucleotides: 8. The CDR3 loop is CASSAGTSGYQTQYF. CDR3 nucleotide sequence: TGCGCCAGCAGCGCCGGGACTAGCGGCTACCAGACCCAGTACTTC.

The rearrangement joins TRBV12-3 or TRBV12-4 to TRBJ2-2; weak D call: TRBD1 (6 bases). V was trimmed by 5 bases and J by 6 bases, leaving 16 bases between them. The CDR3 loop spans 15 amino acids. CDR3: CASSPGDPGAGELFF. The DNA for the CDR3 is TGTGCCAGCAGTCCAGGGGACCCGGGCGCCGGGGAGCTGTTTTTT.

The J gene is TRBJ2-1, the V gene TRBV6-5; 11 bases are a match to TRBD2. Germline CDR1 and CDR2: MNHEY and SVGAGI. V lost 4 bases and J lost 10; bases outside the gene matches: 9. The CDR3 totals 15 residues. The CDR3 DNA reads TGTGCCAGCAGTTTCCTACTAGCGGGAGAGGGAGAGCAGTTCTTC. This codes for CASSFLLAGEGEQFF.

This clonotype was counted a few times. This chain links TRBV6-2 or TRBV6-3 with TRBJ2-1, with 8 bases that match TRBD2. The germline V gene has CDR1 MNHEY and CDR2 SVGEGT. The CDR3 covers 18 residues. Trimming took 5 bases from V and 2 from J; bases not matched to a gene: 14. CDR3 nucleotides: TGTGCCAGCAGTCGTCTGGGCGCGGGAGGAACCGCCTACAATGAGCAGTTCTTC. It specifies CASSRLGAGGTAYNEQFF.

This clonotype was seen more than once but under ten times. The chain combines TRBV5-1 with TRBJ2-5; the D gene is possibly TRBD2 (5 bases). Germline V lookup: CDR1 SGHRS, CDR2 YFSETQ. The CDR3 sequence is 16 residues long. Trimming cost V 3 bases and J 5 bases, with 20 bases left between them. The CDR3 nucleotides read TGCGCCAGCAGCTCCGGTACCGCTAGCATCGGGGAGACCCAGTACTTC. Its protein is CASSSGTASIGETQYF. Supplemented by reference TRBV5-1 and TRBJ2-5, the full variable domain reads KAGVTQTPRYLIKTRGQQVTLSCSPISGHRSVSWYQQTPGQGLQFLFEYFSETQRNKGNFPGRFSGRQFSNSRSEMNVSTLELGDSALYLCASSSGTASIGETQYFGPGTRLLVL.

This clonotype was recorded a few times. V gene TRBV18 combines with J gene TRBJ2-2; TRBD2 might be the D (6 bases). Trimming took 1 base from V and 2 from J, leaving 17 bases between them. Per the germline V gene, CDR1 is KGHSH and CDR2 is LQKENI. The CDR3 totals 18 residues. CDR3 residues: CASSPLRQAGTNTGELFF. The CDR3 nucleotides are TGTGCCAGCTCACCACTAAGGCAGGCCGGGACTAACACCGGGGAGCTGTTTTTT.